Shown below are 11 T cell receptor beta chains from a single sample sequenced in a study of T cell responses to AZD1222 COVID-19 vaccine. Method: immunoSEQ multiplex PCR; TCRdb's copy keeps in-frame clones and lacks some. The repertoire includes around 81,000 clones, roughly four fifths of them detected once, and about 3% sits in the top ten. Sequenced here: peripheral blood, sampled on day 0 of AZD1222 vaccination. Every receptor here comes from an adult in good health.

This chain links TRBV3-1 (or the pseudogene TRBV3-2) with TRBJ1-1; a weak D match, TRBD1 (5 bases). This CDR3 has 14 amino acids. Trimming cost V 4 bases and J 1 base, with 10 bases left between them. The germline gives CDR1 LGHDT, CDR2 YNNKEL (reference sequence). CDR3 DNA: TGTGCCAGCAGCCTACTGGGGGAGAACACTGAAGCTTTCTTT. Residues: CASSLLGENTEAFF.

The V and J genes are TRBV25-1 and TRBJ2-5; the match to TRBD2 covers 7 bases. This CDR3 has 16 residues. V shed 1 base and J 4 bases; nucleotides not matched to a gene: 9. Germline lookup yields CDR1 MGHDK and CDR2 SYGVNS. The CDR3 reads CASSEWSAGEGETQYF. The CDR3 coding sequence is TGTGCCAGCAGTGAATGGAGCGCGGGAGAAGGAGAGACCCAGTACTTC.

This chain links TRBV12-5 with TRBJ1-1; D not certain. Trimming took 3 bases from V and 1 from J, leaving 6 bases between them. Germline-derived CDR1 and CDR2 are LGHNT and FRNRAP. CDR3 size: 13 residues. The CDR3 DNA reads TGTGCTAGTGGTTTCCAGGAGAACACTGAAGCTTTCTTT. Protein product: CASGFQENTEAFF.

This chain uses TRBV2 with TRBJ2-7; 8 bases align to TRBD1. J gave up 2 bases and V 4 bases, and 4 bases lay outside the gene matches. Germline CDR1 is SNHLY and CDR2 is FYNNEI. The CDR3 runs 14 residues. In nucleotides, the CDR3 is TGTGCCAGCAGTGCAAACAGGGGGGCCTACGAGCAGTACTTC. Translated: CASSANRGAYEQYF. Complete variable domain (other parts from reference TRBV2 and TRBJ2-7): EPEVTQTPSHQVTQMGQEVILRCVPISNHLYFYWYRQILGQKVEFLVSFYNNEISEKSEIFDDQFSVERPDGSNFTLKIRSTKLEDSAMYFCASSANRGAYEQYFGPGTRLTVT.

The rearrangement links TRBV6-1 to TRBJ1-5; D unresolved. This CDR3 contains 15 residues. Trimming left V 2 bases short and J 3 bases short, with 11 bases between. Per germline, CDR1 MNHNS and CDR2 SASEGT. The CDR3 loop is CASSELAGFNQPQHF. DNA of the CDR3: TGTGCCAGCAGTGAATTGGCGGGGTTCAATCAGCCCCAGCATTTT.

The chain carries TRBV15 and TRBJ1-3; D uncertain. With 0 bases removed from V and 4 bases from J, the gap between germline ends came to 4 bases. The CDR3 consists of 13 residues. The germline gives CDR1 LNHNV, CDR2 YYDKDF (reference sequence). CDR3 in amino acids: CATSRDNGNTIYF. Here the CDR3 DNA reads TGTGCCACCAGCAGAGATAACGGAAACACCATATATTTT.

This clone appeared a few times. The CDR3 protein is CASSEISGGNYNEQFF. The CDR3 nucleotides read TGTGCCAGCAGTGAGATAAGCGGGGGGAATTACAATGAGCAGTTCTTC. J is TRBJ2-1 and V is TRBV2; TRBD2 agrees at 9 bases. From germline, CDR1 is SNHLY and CDR2 FYNNEI. The trim removed 3 bases at V and 4 bases at J, leaving 7 bases unmatched. The CDR3 is 16 residues long.

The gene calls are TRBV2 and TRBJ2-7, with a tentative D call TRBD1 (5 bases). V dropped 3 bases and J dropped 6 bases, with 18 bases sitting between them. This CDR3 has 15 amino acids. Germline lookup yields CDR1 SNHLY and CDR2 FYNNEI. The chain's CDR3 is CASSEFVGRAGEQYF. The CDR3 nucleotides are TGTGCCAGCAGTGAGTTCGTTGGCAGGGCTGGCGAGCAGTACTTC.

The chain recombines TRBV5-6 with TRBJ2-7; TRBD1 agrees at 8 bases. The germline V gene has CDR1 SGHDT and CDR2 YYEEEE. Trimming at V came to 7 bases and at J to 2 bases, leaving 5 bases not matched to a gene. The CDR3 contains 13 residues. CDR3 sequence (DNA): TGTGCCAGCTGCCAGGGGGCGGCCTACGAGCAGTACTTC. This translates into CASCQGAAYEQYF.

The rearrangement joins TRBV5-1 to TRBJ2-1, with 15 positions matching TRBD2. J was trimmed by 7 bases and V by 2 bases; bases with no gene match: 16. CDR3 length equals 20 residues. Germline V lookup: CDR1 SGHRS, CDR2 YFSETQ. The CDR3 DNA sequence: TGCGCCAGCAGCTTAAAGCGGGATCCGGGACTAGCGGGGGGAGGAAATGAGCAGTTCTTC. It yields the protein CASSLKRDPGLAGGGNEQFF.

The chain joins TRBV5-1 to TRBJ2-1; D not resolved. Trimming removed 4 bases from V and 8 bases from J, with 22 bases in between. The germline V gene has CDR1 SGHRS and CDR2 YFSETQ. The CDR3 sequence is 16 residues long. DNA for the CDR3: TGCGCCAGCAGCCGATCTGATGCAACCCGTGGGGATGAGCAGTTCTTC. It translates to CASSRSDATRGDEQFF.